One and the same sample provided the 23 T cell receptor beta chains below, sequenced in a study of molecular identifiers for immune sequencing clone quantification. TCRdb processed the PCR reads anew with MiXCR; each CDR3 protein has one entry. The top ten clones hold roughly 1% of a sample with 85,000 to 100,000 distinct CDR3 sequences, roughly a fifth of them seen once. Sequencing was done on a sample of naive CD8+ T cells from blood, with Jurkat cell RNA spiked in. The sample's subset: FACS-sorted CD8+CD4-CCR7+CD45RA+ naive T cells. The receptors shown here come from a human donor in good health. Some libraries in this study had Jurkat cell RNA spiked in.

J is TRBJ2-7 and V is TRBV7-9; D is possibly TRBD2 (5 bases). The germline CDR1 and CDR2 sequences are SEHNR and FQNEAQ (reference sequence). Deletions cut 5 bases from V and 0 bases from J, with 14 bases between. The CDR3 consists of 15 residues. The CDR3 DNA follows: TGTGCCAGCAGCCCAACAGTGGGGAGCTCCTACGAGCAGTACTTC. As protein: CASSPTVGSSYEQYF.

The sample holds many counts of this clonotype. V is TRBV5-4 and J is TRBJ1-4; no clear D. V was shortened by 2 bases and J by 1 base, with 6 bases between the two germline ends. In germline, CDR1 is SGHNT, CDR2 YYREEE (reference sequence). The CDR3 is 14 residues long. CDR3 sequence reads: CASSLWETNEKLFF. The CDR3 DNA follows: TGTGCCAGCAGCTTATGGGAAACTAATGAAAAACTGTTTTTT.

In this sample, this clonotype turned up many times. The chain carries TRBV27 and TRBJ1-5; perhaps TRBD1 as D (6 bases). Trimming removed 1 base from V and 6 bases from J, with 10 bases in between. The CDR3 sequence is 14 residues long. From germline, CDR1 is MNHEY and CDR2 SMNVEV (reference sequence). The CDR3 nucleotides are TGTGCCAGCAGTTTATTGGCAGGGGTTCAGCCCCAGCATTTT. This gives the protein CASSLLAGVQPQHF.

This clonotype has a count of ten or more. The CDR3 spells CASSGSPVGHQETQYF. The CDR3 nucleotides read TGTGCCAGCAGTGGGTCCCCGGTAGGGCACCAAGAGACCCAGTACTTC. This chain connects TRBV25-1 to TRBJ2-5; D is ambiguous. The V gene's germline CDR1 is MGHDK and CDR2 SYGVNS. This CDR3 contains 16 residues. The V gene lost 4 bases and the J gene lost 0 bases, with 15 bases spanning the gap. Together with reference TRBV25-1 and TRBJ2-5, the CDR3 gives the full variable domain: EADIYQTPRYLVIGTGKKITLECSQTMGHDKMYWYQQDPGMELHLIHYSYGVNSTEKGDLSSESTVSRIRTEHFPLTLESARPSHTSQYLCASSGSPVGHQETQYFGPGTRLLVL.

J is TRBJ2-5 and V is TRBV3-1, with D uncertain. This CDR3 region has 15 residues. Trimming removed 3 bases at V and 5 bases at J, with 16 bases between. The V gene's germline CDR1 is LGHDT and CDR2 YNNKEL (reference sequence). This chain's CDR3 is CASSQVGVLSETQYF. In nucleotides, the CDR3 is TGTGCCAGCAGCCAGGTTGGGGTATTGTCGGAGACCCAGTACTTC.

This clonotype has at least ten counts. The chain carries TRBV7-9 and TRBJ2-3; tentative D call: TRBD2 (6 bases). CDR1 is SEHNR and CDR2 is FQNEAQ in the germline V gene (reference sequence). This CDR3 has 19 residues. The V gene lost 4 bases and the J gene lost 0 bases, with 23 bases spanning the gap. CDR3 coding DNA: TGTGCCAGCAGCTCACCGGCACTGGTCACTAGCTTTAGCACAGATACGCAGTATTTT. Protein product: CASSSPALVTSFSTDTQYF.

Comments on this clonotype: It may be a read error: a sequence one base away is much more abundant. V is TRBV4-1 and J is TRBJ2-7; maybe TRBD2 (6 bases). Germline-derived CDR1 and CDR2 are MGHRA and YSYEKL. The CDR3 has 14 amino acids. The V end lost 4 bases, the J end lost 7 bases, and 17 bases lay between the germline ends. Written as DNA, the CDR3 is TGCGCCAGCAGCCTCGATTTATGGGCGGGGGAGCAGTACTTC. Translating gives CASSLDLWAGEQYF.

The sample holds many counts of this clonotype. V and J are TRBV15 and TRBJ2-2; TRBD1 matches at 8 bases. CDR3 length: 15 amino acids. V lost 4 bases to trimming and J lost 4 bases; unmatched junction nucleotides: 5. CDR1 and CDR2 from the germline V gene are LNHNV and YYDKDF (reference sequence). DNA for the CDR3: TGTGCCACCAGCATCTACAGGGGGAGCACCGGGGAGCTGTTTTTT. Residues: CATSIYRGSTGELFF.

Many counts were recorded for this clonotype. The chain recombines TRBV6-5 with TRBJ2-3; 9 bases align to TRBD2. Per the germline V gene, CDR1 is MNHEY and CDR2 is SVGAGI. The CDR3 is made up of 17 amino acids. V shed 5 bases, J shed 0 bases, and the junction held 9 bases outside the gene matches. This chain's CDR3 is CASSETIAGESTDTQYF. The CDR3, as DNA: TGTGCCAGCAGTGAAACCATAGCGGGGGAAAGCACAGATACGCAGTATTTT.

The chain recombines TRBV6-9 with TRBJ2-7; D possibly corresponds to TRBD2 (5 bases). This CDR3 has 15 residues. The V gene's germline CDR1 is MNHGY and CDR2 SVAAGI. V lost 1 base and J lost 2, with 12 bases in between. The CDR3 bases are TGTGCCAGCAGTTATTGGGGAGCAGGTACCTACGAGCAGTACTTC. This gives the protein CASSYWGAGTYEQYF.

This clonotype was seen repeatedly, ten times or more. The V gene is TRBV25-1, the J gene TRBJ2-2, with D hard to call. The V gene lost 5 bases and the J gene lost 6 bases, with 7 bases spanning the gap. The CDR3 length is 12 residues. From germline, CDR1 is MGHDK and CDR2 SYGVNS. This CDR3 is CASSYLPGELFF. CDR3 sequence (DNA): TGTGCCAGCAGTTACTTGCCCGGGGAGCTGTTTTTT.

At least ten counts were recorded for this clonotype. V is TRBV5-4 and J is TRBJ2-7; 12 positions match TRBD1. Trimming cost V 4 bases and J 7 bases; bases outside gene matches: 3. This CDR3 is built from 13 residues. From germline, CDR1 is SGHNT and CDR2 YYREEE (reference sequence). The CDR3 bases are TGTGCCAGCAGCCTGGGACAGGGGGCAGAGCAGTACTTC. Translating it yields CASSLGQGAEQYF.

On this clonotype: A much larger clone is a single base away; this may be a read error. The chain couples TRBV7-9 to TRBJ2-7, with D possibly TRBD2 on 6 matching bases. This CDR3 has 12 residues. Germline V lookup: CDR1 SEHNR, CDR2 FQNEAQ (reference sequence). Trimming pared 5 bases from V and 6 bases from J, leaving 11 bases between. CDR3 region: CASSDEGLEQYF. CDR3 in DNA: TGTGCCAGCAGCGATGAGGGACTCGAGCAGTACTTC.

V usage is TRBV4-2 and J usage is TRBJ2-1, with 14 bases matching TRBD2. The CDR3 covers 19 residues. J lost 3 bases, V lost 0 bases, and 7 bases had no gene match. CDR1 is LGHNA and CDR2 is YNFKEQ in the germline V gene. The CDR3 DNA reads as TGTGCCAGCAGCCAAGAACCGGGACTAGCGGGAGCAAACTACAATGAGCAGTTCTTC. This translates into CASSQEPGLAGANYNEQFF.

This clonotype was seen more than once but under ten times. The chain recombines TRBV28 with TRBJ2-1; D is ambiguous. The CDR3 consists of 15 residues. Trimming stripped 5 bases from V and 3 bases from J, with 14 bases between. Germline loops: CDR1 MDHEN, CDR2 SYDVKM. CDR3 in amino acids: CASSLKRVIYNEQFF. The CDR3 DNA reads as TGTGCCAGCAGTCTTAAGCGTGTGATCTACAATGAGCAGTTCTTC.

This clonotype was counted many times. The chain carries TRBV5-6 and TRBJ1-5; D might be TRBD1 (5 bases). CDR1 is SGHDT and CDR2 is YYEEEE in the germline V gene. The V gene lost 4 bases and the J gene lost 0 bases, with 11 bases spanning the gap. The CDR3 extends over 15 amino acids. The CDR3, as DNA: TGTGCCAGCAGCCCCGGGACTGGTAGCAATCAGCCCCAGCATTTT. It specifies CASSPGTGSNQPQHF.

There are many counts of this clonotype. The V and J genes are TRBV20-1 and TRBJ2-7; 15 bases match TRBD2. V lost 2 bases and J lost 4; bases outside the gene matches: 6. There are 16 residues in the CDR3. Germline V lookup: CDR1 DFQATT, CDR2 SNEGSKA (reference sequence). The CDR3 nucleotides read TGCAGTGCTAGACCCGGACTAGCGGGGGGGTCTTACGAGCAGTACTTC. Its protein product is CSARPGLAGGSYEQYF.

This rearrangement joins TRBV6-2 or TRBV6-3 to TRBJ1-1; D uncertain. Between the trimmed V and J ends, which lost 1 base and 1 base, there was a span of 7 bases. Looked up from germline, CDR1 is MNHEY and CDR2 is SVGEGT. This CDR3 is 14 amino acids long. The CDR3 loop reads CASSYFYSNTEAFF. CDR3 nucleotides: TGTGCCAGCAGTTACTTTTACTCGAACACTGAAGCTTTCTTT.

This clonotype has a count of ten or more. The chain uses TRBV15 and TRBJ1-6, with D possibly matching TRBD1 (5 bases). Germline V CDR1 and CDR2: LNHNV, YYDKDF (reference sequence). The CDR3 is 17 amino acids. Between the trimmed V and J ends, which lost 4 bases and 0 bases, there was a span of 13 bases. CDR3 sequence: CATSIGHVSSYNSPLHF. CDR3 DNA: TGTGCCACCAGCATCGGACACGTGAGCTCCTATAATTCACCCCTCCACTTT.

This clonotype was recorded at least ten times. V gene TRBV6-6 combines with J gene TRBJ2-3; 7 bases map to TRBD1. Germline loops: CDR1 MNHNY, CDR2 SVGAGI (reference sequence). This CDR3 region has 16 residues. V lost 2 bases, J lost 4 bases, and 9 bases stayed unmatched. The DNA for the CDR3 is TGTGCCAGCAGTTACCTTCGACAGGGTGGGGCAGATACGCAGTATTTT. It specifies CASSYLRQGGADTQYF.

To note about this clonotype: A much bigger clone sits one base away, suggesting this may be a read error. This chain connects TRBV5-1 to TRBJ2-7; D remains unclear. CDR1 is SGHRS, CDR2 YFSETQ, per germline. The CDR3 is 12 residues long. This chain's CDR3 is CASSLEWVEQCF. The CDR3 DNA reads as TGCGCCAGCAGCTTGGAGTGGGTAGAGCAGTGCTTC.

This clonotype has ten or more counts. This sequence joins TRBV7-9 and TRBJ2-3; 10 bases align to TRBD1. Germline trimming cut 3 bases from V and 4 bases from J; bases unmatched to any gene: 10. Germline values: CDR1 SEHNR, CDR2 FQNEAQ (reference sequence). The CDR3 consists of 17 residues. The CDR3 DNA reads as TGTGCCAGCAGCTTCCCCCGGGACAGGGGTGGCGCAGATACGCAGTATTTT. Residues: CASSFPRDRGGADTQYF. Drawing the rest from reference TRBV7-9 and TRBJ2-3, the complete variable domain is DTGVSQNPRHKITKRGQNVTFRCDPISEHNRLYWYRQTLGQGPEFLTYFQNEAQLEKSRLLSDRFSAERPKGSFSTLEIQRTEQGDSAMYLCASSFPRDRGGADTQYFGPGTRLTVL.

In the case of this clonotype: A read error may be the cause here, since a much bigger clone is one base away. The gene calls are TRBV5-1 and TRBJ2-7; maybe TRBD1 (6 bases). Germline-derived CDR1 and CDR2 are SGHRS and YFSETQ. CDR3 length equals 17 residues. With 0 bases removed from V and 1 base from J, the gap between germline ends came to 17 bases. The CDR3 DNA reads TGCGCCAGCAGCTTGGGAGACGTGACAGGAGAGTCCTACGAGCAGTACTTC. Amino acids: CASSLGDVTGESYEQYF.